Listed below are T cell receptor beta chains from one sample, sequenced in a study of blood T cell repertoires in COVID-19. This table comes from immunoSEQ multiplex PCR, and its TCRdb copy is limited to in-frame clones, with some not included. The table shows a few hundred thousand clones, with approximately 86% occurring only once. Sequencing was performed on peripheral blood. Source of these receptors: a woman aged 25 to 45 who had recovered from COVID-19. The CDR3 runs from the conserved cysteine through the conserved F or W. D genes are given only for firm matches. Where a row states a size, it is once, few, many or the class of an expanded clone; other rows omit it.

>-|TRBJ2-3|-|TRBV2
TGTGCCAGCAAAGGGAGTGGCACAGATACGCAGTATTTT
CASKGSGTDTQYF
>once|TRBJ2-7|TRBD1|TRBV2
TGTGCCAGCATAGGGCAGGGGGTATCCGAGCAGTACTTC
CASIGQGVSEQYF
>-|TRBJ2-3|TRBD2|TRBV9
TGTGCCAGCAGCAAGGGGTGGACTAGCGGGAGTAGCGATACGCAGTATTTT
CASSKGWTSGSSDTQYF
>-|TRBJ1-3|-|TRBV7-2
TGTGCCAGCAGCAATAAAATCTCTGGAAACACCATATATTTT
CASSNKISGNTIYF
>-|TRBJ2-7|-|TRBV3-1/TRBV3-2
TGTGCCAGCAGCCAAGACCAGGGGTGGGGACACCCGGGGATCTACGAGCAGTACTTC
CASSQDQGWGHPGIYEQYF
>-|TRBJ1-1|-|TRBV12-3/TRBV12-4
TGTGCCAGCAGTTTTAATGGAGGGACTGAAGCTTTCTTT
CASSFNGGTEAFF
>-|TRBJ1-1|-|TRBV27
TGTGCCAGCAGTTTCGGGGGGATCACTGAAGCTTTCTTT
CASSFGGITEAFF
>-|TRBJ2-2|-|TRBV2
TGTGCCAGCAGACTGGACAGAAACACCGGGGAGCTGTTTTTT
CASRLDRNTGELFF
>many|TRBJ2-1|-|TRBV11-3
TGTGCCAGCAGCCATAGGGGGTGGAATGAGCAGTTCTTC
CASSHRGWNEQFF
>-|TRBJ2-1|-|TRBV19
TGTGCCAGTAGTACCTACGGGAGCTCCTACAATGAGCAGTTCTTC
CASSTYGSSYNEQFF
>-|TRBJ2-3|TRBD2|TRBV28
TGTGCCAGCACCGCCTATTGGACGACTAGCGGGAGGGCCGGCACAGATACGCAGTATTTT
CASTAYWTTSGRAGTDTQYF
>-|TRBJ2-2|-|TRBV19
TGTGCCAGTAGTAGAGGGGGGAACACCGGGGAGCTGTTTTTT
CASSRGGNTGELFF
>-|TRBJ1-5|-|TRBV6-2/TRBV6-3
TGTGCCAGCAGTTATGGAGAATTTCAGCCCCAGCATTTT
CASSYGEFQPQHF
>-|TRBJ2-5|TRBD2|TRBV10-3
TGTGCCATCAGCTGGGGACTAGCGGGGTCCCCTTATGGGGAGACCCAGTACTTC
CAISWGLAGSPYGETQYF
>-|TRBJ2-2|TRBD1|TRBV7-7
TGTGCTAGCAGTTCTCCGGGACAGATCGACACCGGGGAGCTGTTTTTT
CASSSPGQIDTGELFF
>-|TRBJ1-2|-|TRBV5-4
TGTGCCAGCAGCTATAAGGAGGGAAGGTACGGCTACACCTTC
CASSYKEGRYGYTF
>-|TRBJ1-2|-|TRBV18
TGTGCCAGCTCACCAGCCAACCCCCCCCAGGCCCCTAACTATGGCTACACCTTC
CASSPANPPQAPNYGYTF
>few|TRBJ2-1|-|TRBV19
TGTGCCAGTAGTATAGGAGGACACTCCTACAATGAGCAGTTCTTC
CASSIGGHSYNEQFF
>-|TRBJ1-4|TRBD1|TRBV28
TGTGCCAGCAGTTCCCCGGGACAGGGGGCCGAAAAACTGTTTTTT
CASSSPGQGAEKLFF
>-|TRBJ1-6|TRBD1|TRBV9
TGTGCCAGCAGCCCCGGGACAGGGAAGACCCCCCTCCACTTT
CASSPGTGKTPLHF
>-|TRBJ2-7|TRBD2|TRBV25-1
TGTGCCAGCAGTGGAGGGGGGGCTCTAGCGGGAGCCGAGCAGTACTTC
CASSGGGALAGAEQYF
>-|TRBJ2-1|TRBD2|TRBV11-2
TGTGCCAGCAGCTTAGAGCCTAGCGGGGCCAGCGAGCAGTTCTTC
CASSLEPSGASEQFF
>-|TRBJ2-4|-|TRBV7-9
TGTGCCAGCAGGGACGCAGGGGACATTCAGTACTTC
CASRDAGDIQYF
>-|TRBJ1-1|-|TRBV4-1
TGCGCCAGCAGCCAAGAAGCGGGGACTACAGGCACTGAAGCTTTCTTT
CASSQEAGTTGTEAFF
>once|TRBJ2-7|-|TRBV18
TGTGCCAGCTCACCACCTCAGGGGACCTCCTACGAGCAGTACTTC
CASSPPQGTSYEQYF
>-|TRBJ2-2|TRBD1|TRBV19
TGTGCCAGTATTGTGGGGACAGGGATGGCCGGGGAGCTGTTTTTT
CASIVGTGMAGELFF
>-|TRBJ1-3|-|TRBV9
TGTGCCAGCAGCGTAACAACGCGGACAGTGGGAAACACCATATATTTT
CASSVTTRTVGNTIYF
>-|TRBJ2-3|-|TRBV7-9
TGTGCCAGCAGCCAAGTGACGACTAGCACAGATACGCAGTATTTT
CASSQVTTSTDTQYF
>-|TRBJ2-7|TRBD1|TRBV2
TGTGCCAGCAGTGAGGGGACAGGGGGCCGCACCAGCTCCTACGAGCAGTACTTC
CASSEGTGGRTSSYEQYF
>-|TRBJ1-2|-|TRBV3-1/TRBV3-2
TGTGCCAGCAGCCTCCTAAGTTCCGGCTACACCTTC
CASSLLSSGYTF
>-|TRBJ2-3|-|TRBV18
TGTGCCAGCTCACCACCGAACAGCCTATCGAGTCATACGCAGTATTTT
CASSPPNSLSSHTQYF
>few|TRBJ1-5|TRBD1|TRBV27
TGTGCCAGCAGTTTATCGGGGCGGGTGGACAGGGGCGATCAGCCCCAGCATTTT
CASSLSGRVDRGDQPQHF
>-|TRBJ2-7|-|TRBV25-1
TGTGCCAGCAGTGCGGGAGAAGGGAACGAGCAGTACTTC
CASSAGEGNEQYF
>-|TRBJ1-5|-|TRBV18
TGTGCCAGCTCCCCCCCACGGGAGAGCAATCAGCCCCAGCATTTT
CASSPPRESNQPQHF
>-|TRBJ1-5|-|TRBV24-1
TGTGCCACCAGTGAATCGAATCAGCCCCAGCATTTT
CATSESNQPQHF
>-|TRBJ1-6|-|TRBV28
TGTGCCAGCAGTGGGACAAGAGGCGCCGTTTCACCCCTCCACTTT
CASSGTRGAVSPLHF
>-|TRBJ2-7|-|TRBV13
TGTGCCAGCAGCGCGGAGTCGAAGTTCTACGAGCAGTACTTC
CASSAESKFYEQYF
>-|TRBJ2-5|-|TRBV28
TGTGCCACCATCGATGAGGATTTCCAAGAGACCCAGTACTTC
CATIDEDFQETQYF
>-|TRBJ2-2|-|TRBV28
TGTGCCAGCAGTTTACTTGAACGCCGGGTCATTACCGGGGAGCTGTTTTTT
CASSLLERRVITGELFF
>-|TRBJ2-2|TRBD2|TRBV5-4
TGTGCCAGCAGCTTCGGGACTAGCGGATCCACCGGGGAGCTGTTTTTT
CASSFGTSGSTGELFF
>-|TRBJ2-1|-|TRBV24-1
TGTGCCACCAGTGAACCAACTACCTCCGGCGGCAATGAGCAGTTCTTC
CATSEPTTSGGNEQFF
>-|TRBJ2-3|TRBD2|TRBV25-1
TGTGCCAGCGCTCGGGGGGGGGCAGATACGCAGTATTTT
CASARGGADTQYF
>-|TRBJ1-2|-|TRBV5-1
TGCGCCAGCAGCTTATCGACAGGCTCCTATGGCTACACCTTC
CASSLSTGSYGYTF
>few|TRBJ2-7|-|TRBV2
TGTGCCAGCATGGATTCGGAGCTTTCCTACGAGCAGTACTTC
CASMDSELSYEQYF
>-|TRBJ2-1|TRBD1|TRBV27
TGTGCCAGCAGTTCGACAGGGGGCGGATACAATGAGCAGTTCTTC
CASSSTGGGYNEQFF